Sequencing of this TCR beta chain was carried out in a study of Tregs in tolerant kidney transplant recipients (dated by TCRdb to the late 2010s). Broadly, across the study: Before combined kidney and bone marrow transplantation, this study identified donor-specific regulatory T cells using TCRbeta sequencing and then followed those same cells after transplant.

Worth noting for this clone: It lacks a known antigen. No base quality values were provided; no much bigger clone lies one nucleotide off.

Germline trimming amounts to 4 bases on V and 0 bases on J, with 5 as the count of junction bases outside the gene matches. Based on the germline V gene, the CDR1 and CDR2 sequences are SGHRS and YFSETQ. The CDR3 runs 15 amino acids, cysteine and phenylalanine included. The retained sequence is limited to the CDR3, 45 bases, with the frame set at the first base. Genomic DNA was extracted from sorted cells with the QIAGEN DNeasy Blood and Tissue Kit for TCRbeta CDR3 sequencing. High-throughput TCRbeta CDR3 sequencing, including PCR amplification with bias correction and internal controls, was performed commercially through immunoSEQ. The authors' analysis ran thus. Unique productive TCRbeta sequences were defined by CDR3 nucleotide sequence where primers matched, otherwise by CDR3 amino acid sequence with Vbeta and Jbeta genes. To correct for sorting error, sequences found in more than one sorted population at a frequency ratio of 2:1 or less were discarded, and the remaining shared sequences were assigned to the population with the higher frequency. Donor-reactive sequences were defined as at least 5-fold expanded in CFSE-low cells versus unstimulated cells, with frequency of at least 0.01% in CFSE-low cells. Repertoire divergence was quantified by Jensen-Shannon divergence calculated from the top 100 TCRbeta sequences ranked by frequency. For any sample with multiple sequencing runs, sorting error was corrected in each run separately before the runs were pooled. TCRdb mirrors the immuneACCESS table, restricted to in-frame sequences. Some clones are absent from its copies; in checked studies, under half trace to an unresolved V gene, and the reason for the others is unknown. For V, J and clone size, that table is used; D and trimming come from the DNA. The sample records 75,000 to 100,000 clones, approximately 93% of which are singletons. Around 1.6% of the sample comes from the top ten.

The transplants used related donors along with nonmyeloablative bone marrow transplantation, and in the human trials mixed chimerism was transient. Thawed PBMCs were FACS-sorted into unstimulated Tregs (CD4+CD25+CD127-), CD4+ non-Tregs (CD4+CD25-), CD4 cells and CD8 cells. The patients were a handful of recipients of combined kidney and bone marrow transplants from the ITN036ST trial, and samples were available only from these trial subjects. Healthy control blood was processed by Ficoll density gradient to PBMCs and cryopreserved; patient PBMCs were collected before and after transplant. What the work shows at the level of the full study, not this receptor alone: PCR primers changed over time for some patients, so nucleotide-level comparison across those patients' samples was not possible. The most biologically relevant and donor-specific TCRbeta repertoire appeared to be identified by expanding Tregs with activated donor B cells. In tolerant patients, the expansion of donor-specific Tregs was greater than global Treg expansion, suggesting that the expansion was antigen-driven rather than nonspecific. The study was constrained by small patient numbers, and validation of the findings is required in larger populations and under other immunosuppression protocols. Biological reproducibility was not directly addressed, though technical replication error appeared minimal.

This receptor was taken from a human patient who received a combined kidney and bone marrow transplant. In transplant recipients, some T cells may be of donor rather than host origin. The sample was CD4+ T cells from blood (PBMCs), taken 12 months after the transplant. Recombination connected TRBV5-1 to TRBJ2-7; TRBD2 agrees with 9 junctional bases. The sequence in DNA is TGCGCCAGCAGCCCACTAGCGGGTCACTCCTACGAGCAGTACTTC. It translates as CASSPLAGHSYEQYF.